The TCR beta chain described here comes from a study of T cell clonality in common variable immunodeficiency. General observations from the study: Common variable immunodeficiency TCR beta sequences reportedly had fewer deletions and N-nucleotide insertions.

CDR1 and CDR2 (germline): SGHRS, YFSETQ. Trimming pared 2 bases from V and 3 bases from J, leaving 14 bases between. This CDR3 has 15 amino acids. This table comes from immunoSEQ multiplex PCR, and its TCRdb copy is limited to in-frame clones, with some not included. The profile covers tens of thousands of clones, none occurring a single time. The CVID group had around 15 females and around 29 males, mean age roughly 40. Both groups were predominantly of Caucasian heritage. This clone was recorded at least ten times. What it binds is unknown. The read falls 3 residues short of the CDR3 end, and the missing part is taken from the germline J gene.

The source of this sequence is a human donor with common variable immunodeficiency. Sequenced input: peripheral blood mononuclear cells. This chain uses TRBV5-1 with TRBJ2-5; possible D gene TRBD1, 6 bases. The sequenced CDR3 bases are TGCGCCAGCAGCTTTACAGACAGGACAGAAGAGACC. Residues: CASSFTDRTEET. The whole CDR3 sequence reads CASSFTDRTEETQYF. Full variable domain (missing parts from reference TRBV5-1 and TRBJ2-5): KAGVTQTPRYLIKTRGQQVTLSCSPISGHRSVSWYQQTPGQGLQFLFEYFSETQRNKGNFPGRFSGRQFSNSRSEMNVSTLELGDSALYLCASSFTDRTEETQYFGPGTRLLVL.